Below, 23 T cell receptor beta chains from the same sample are listed, as sequenced in a study of blood T cell repertoires in COVID-19. Measured with immunoSEQ multiplex PCR; TCRdb has only the in-frame clones, and not every one. The sample has under 110,000 clones; 85% are singletons. Sequencing was performed on peripheral blood. These receptors came from a woman between 65 and 79 years old with active or convalescent COVID-19.

This clone has only a few counts. V usage is TRBV6-5 and J usage is TRBJ2-7; 15 bases are a match to TRBD2. CDR3 length equals 15 residues. From germline, CDR1 is MNHEY and CDR2 SVGAGI. The ends lost 2 bases at V and 7 bases at J; junction bases unmatched: 3. Here the CDR3 reads CASSYGGLAGGEQYF. The CDR3 DNA is TGTGCCAGCAGTTACGGGGGACTAGCGGGGGGAGAGCAGTACTTC.

The chain recombines TRBV5-1 with TRBJ2-5; 12 nucleotides line up with TRBD1. V was clipped by 3 bases and J by 4 bases; unmatched bases: 4. The CDR3 sequence is 15 residues long. Germline assignment: CDR1 SGHRS and CDR2 YFSETQ. The CDR3 reads CASSSPGQGAETQYF. The CDR3 bases are TGCGCCAGCAGCTCTCCGGGACAGGGGGCAGAGACCCAGTACTTC.

This clone was observed a few times. The chain links TRBV28 to TRBJ1-2; 11 nucleotides align to TRBD1. CDR3 length: 14 amino acids. CDR1 and CDR2 (germline): MDHEN, SYDVKM. V was pared by 6 bases and J by 8 bases, with 8 bases of the junction left unmatched. This CDR3 reads CASSPGQGARGYTF. In nucleotides, the CDR3 is TGTGCCAGCAGCCCTGGACAGGGGGCTCGCGGCTACACCTTC.

The gene calls are TRBV9 and TRBJ2-2, with 8 positions matching TRBD1. CDR1 is SGDLS, CDR2 YYNGEE, per germline. J lost 6 bases, V lost 4 bases, and 14 bases had no gene match. The CDR3 has 17 amino acids. The CDR3 DNA is TGTGCCAGCAGCCGTCCCGGGACAGGACCGGGACCCGGGGAGCTGTTTTTT. This sequence encodes CASSRPGTGPGPGELFF.

V gene TRBV2 combines with J gene TRBJ2-1; 7 nucleotides agree with TRBD2. This CDR3 is built from 15 residues. The germline gives CDR1 SNHLY, CDR2 FYNNEI. The J segment lost 7 bases and the V segment lost 4 bases, leaving 10 bases of the junction unmatched. The CDR3 loop reads CASSAEGGFENEQFF. The CDR3 DNA sequence: TGTGCCAGCAGTGCGGAGGGAGGGTTTGAGAATGAGCAGTTCTTC. The whole variable domain, remainder taken from reference TRBV2 and TRBJ2-1, is EPEVTQTPSHQVTQMGQEVILRCVPISNHLYFYWYRQILGQKVEFLVSFYNNEISEKSEIFDDQFSVERPDGSNFTLKIRSTKLEDSAMYFCASSAEGGFENEQFFGPGTRLTVL.

This chain uses TRBV20-1 with TRBJ2-1; possibly TRBD2 for D (6 bases). This CDR3 comprises 10 residues. CDR1 and CDR2 (germline): DFQATT, SNEGSKA (reference sequence). With 7 bases removed from V and 6 bases from J, the gap between germline ends came to 7 bases. CDR3 region: CSVEGNEQFF. In nucleotides, the CDR3 is TGCAGTGTGGAGGGCAATGAGCAGTTCTTC.

This sequence joins TRBV5-4 and TRBJ2-5, with 12 nucleotides matching TRBD1. Germline V CDR1 and CDR2: SGHNT, YYREEE (reference sequence). This CDR3 contains 14 residues. The V and J ends lost 4 bases and 5 bases, in that order; junction bases with no gene match: 3. The CDR3 protein is CASSKGQGAETQYF. CDR3 bases: TGTGCCAGCAGCAAGGGACAGGGGGCGGAGACCCAGTACTTC.

This clone was counted only a few times. The chain couples TRBV4-2 to TRBJ1-6; a possible D gene is TRBD1 (6 bases). V was shortened by 2 bases and J by 7 bases, with 12 bases between the two germline ends. Germline V gives CDR1 LGHNA, CDR2 YNFKEQ. This CDR3 has 15 amino acids. The DNA for the CDR3 is TGTGCCAGCAGCCAACAAACAGGGCTGAATTCACCCCTCCACTTT. Protein product: CASSQQTGLNSPLHF.

The chain carries TRBV4-2 and TRBJ2-1; TRBD2 matches 7 bases. The ends lost 0 bases at V and 4 bases at J; junction bases unmatched: 3. Per the germline V gene, CDR1 is LGHNA and CDR2 is YNFKEQ. The CDR3 has 15 residues. This CDR3 is CASSQDAAGYNEQFF. CDR3 DNA: TGTGCCAGCAGCCAAGATGCAGCGGGGTACAATGAGCAGTTCTTC.

This chain joins TRBV2 and TRBJ1-3; 10 nucleotides agree with TRBD1. Germline lookup yields CDR1 SNHLY and CDR2 FYNNEI. This CDR3 has 14 amino acids. V shed 8 bases and J 2 bases; nucleotides not matched to a gene: 3. CDR3 bases: TGTGCCAGCTCGGGACAGGGGCCTGGAAACACCATATATTTT. It yields the protein CASSGQGPGNTIYF.

The CDR3: CACRGLGGTF. The CDR3 nucleotides read TGTGCCTGTCGGGGATTGGGGGGCACCTTC. The chain uses TRBV30 and TRBJ1-2, with a tentative D call TRBD1 (5 bases). Germline lookup yields CDR1 GTSNPN and CDR2 SVGIG (reference sequence). The CDR3 length is 10 residues. V was shortened by 6 bases and J by 13 bases, with 15 bases between the two germline ends.

The chain recombines TRBV10-3 with TRBJ2-3, with 7 bases aligning to TRBD1. V lost 3 bases and J lost 5; bases outside the gene matches: 8. Germline CDR1 is ENHRY and CDR2 is SYGVKD. The CDR3 sequence is 15 residues long. Written as DNA, the CDR3 is TGTGCCATCAGTGACTCAAGACAGGGTGGAGATACGCAGTATTTT. Translation gives CAISDSRQGGDTQYF.

The chain links TRBV18 to TRBJ2-2, with 7 bases identical to TRBD1. This CDR3 spans 16 amino acids. Germline CDR1 and CDR2: KGHSH and LQKENI. V shed 4 bases and J 4 bases; nucleotides not matched to a gene: 9. Here the CDR3 reads CASSRGTATFTGELFF. In DNA, the CDR3 is TGTGCCAGCTCACGGGGGACAGCCACTTTCACCGGGGAGCTGTTTTTT.

This rearrangement joins TRBV5-4 to TRBJ2-2; tentatively, D is TRBD2 (5 bases). The CDR3 runs 16 residues. V was clipped by 0 bases and J by 0 bases, with 9 bases between them. The V gene's germline CDR1 is SGHNT and CDR2 YYREEE (reference sequence). Here the CDR3 reads CASSLAQRANTGELFF. The CDR3 coding sequence is TGTGCCAGCAGCTTGGCCCAGAGGGCGAACACCGGGGAGCTGTTTTTT.

This chain connects TRBV19 to TRBJ2-3, with TRBD2 matching over 12 bases. The CDR3 sequence is 13 residues long. After removal of 8 bases from V and 4 bases from J, the junction contained 1 base not matched to a gene. From germline, CDR1 is LNHDA and CDR2 SQIVND (reference sequence). The CDR3 sequence: CASGLAGSDTQYF. In DNA form, the CDR3 reads TGTGCCAGTGGACTAGCGGGGTCAGATACGCAGTATTTT.

The chain couples TRBV4-2 to TRBJ1-2; TRBD1 agrees at 7 bases. The V and J ends lost 4 bases and 5 bases, in that order; junction bases with no gene match: 10. CDR1 is LGHNA and CDR2 is YNFKEQ in the germline V gene. The CDR3 runs 15 residues. The CDR3 here is CASSPTPGQPYGYTF. CDR3 sequence (DNA): TGTGCCAGCAGCCCTACCCCGGGACAGCCTTATGGCTACACCTTC.

The genes are TRBV4-2 and TRBJ2-5, with D possibly TRBD2 on 6 matching bases. CDR1 and CDR2 from the germline V gene are LGHNA and YNFKEQ. With 1 base removed from V and 5 bases from J, the gap between germline ends came to 11 bases. CDR3 length: 14 amino acids. In DNA, the CDR3 is TGTGCCAGCAGCCAAGCCGCTGGGAGGGAGACCCAGTACTTC. Translated: CASSQAAGRETQYF.

The gene calls are TRBV2 and TRBJ1-1; tentatively, D is TRBD1 (5 bases). Looked up from germline, CDR1 is SNHLY and CDR2 is FYNNEI. The V end lost 4 bases, the J end lost 3 bases, and 15 bases lay between the germline ends. The CDR3 extends over 15 amino acids. CDR3 DNA sequence: TGTGCCAGCAGTGTTGGGGGAGGAGGGGACACTGAAGCTTTCTTT. It specifies CASSVGGGGDTEAFF.

The chain employs TRBV11-2 and TRBJ2-7, with 9 bases matching TRBD1. CDR1 and CDR2 from the germline V gene are SGHAT and FQNNGV. CDR3 length: 19 amino acids. V shed 5 bases and J 2 bases; nucleotides not matched to a gene: 19. The CDR3 DNA follows: TGTGCCAGCAGCCGACCCCCCATCACAGGGGGCGCGAATCCCTACGAGCAGTACTTC. Protein product: CASSRPPITGGANPYEQYF.

J is TRBJ2-1 and V is TRBV29-1; weak D call: TRBD2 (6 bases). This CDR3 comprises 12 residues. CDR1 SQVTM and CDR2 ANQGSEA come from the germline V gene. The germline V and J ends were trimmed by 5 bases and 8 bases, with 13 bases remaining between them. As DNA, the CDR3 is TGCAGCGTTCGACTAGACGGCGATGAGCAGTTCTTC. Protein sequence: CSVRLDGDEQFF.

The chain joins TRBV5-5 to TRBJ2-3, with D perhaps matching TRBD1 (6 bases). CDR3 length: 15 amino acids. The V and J ends lost 0 bases and 5 bases respectively, with 13 bases between them. Germline values: CDR1 SGHKS, CDR2 YYEKEE (reference sequence). The CDR3 region is CASSLGAGVVDTQYF. CDR3 nucleotides: TGTGCCAGCAGCTTGGGGGCAGGGGTGGTAGATACGCAGTATTTT.

The V gene is TRBV12-3 or TRBV12-4, the J gene TRBJ2-2; 8 nucleotides align to TRBD1. The CDR3 runs 13 residues. V trimming: 6 bases; J trimming: 6 bases; junction bases outside the gene matches: 3. For the CDR3, the DNA is TGTGCCAGCAGCCTACAGGGGGCCGGGGAGCTGTTTTTT. It translates to CASSLQGAGELFF.

The chain carries TRBV19 and TRBJ2-1; 7 bases align to TRBD2. The V gene's germline CDR1 is LNHDA and CDR2 SQIVND (reference sequence). CDR3 length: 14 residues. Losses at the gene ends were 4 bases for V and 12 bases for J; bases not matched to a gene: 12. This chain's CDR3 is CASSKLATAALQFF. CDR3 nucleotide sequence: TGTGCCAGTAGTAAACTAGCGACCGCGGCCTTGCAGTTCTTC.